This T cell receptor (beta chain) was sequenced during a study of cytomegalovirus exposure and HLA in healthy donors. Points from the study as a whole: Within an earlier analysis, most TCR beta V segments proved productive either about 87% or about 30% of the time. The study labeled approximately 150 TCR beta chains cytomegalovirus-associated.

Germline V gene lookup returns CDR1 MNHEY and CDR2 SVGAGI. V shed 0 bases, J shed 8 bases, and the junction held 2 bases outside the gene matches. CDR3 size: 15 residues. PCR used 60 Vbeta primers and 13 Jbeta primers. Method: immunoSEQ multiplex PCR; TCRdb's copy keeps in-frame clones and lacks some. The sample lists a few hundred thousand clones; approximately 80% were seen once. Comment on this clone: The antigen is undetermined. Other DNA sequences of this sample code for an identical CDR3.

The sequenced sample was PBMCs. The TCR comes from a girl aged 2 to 10 in good health and CMV-seronegative. The chain joins TRBV6-5 to TRBJ1-6; TRBD1 agrees at 9 bases. The CDR3 nucleotides read TGTGCCAGCAGTTACTCGGGACAGGGATATTCACCCCTCCACTTT. Its translation is CASSYSGQGYSPLHF.